The clone carrying this T cell receptor (beta chain) appeared a few times. As yet, its antigen is unknown. The sample comes from a study of cytomegalovirus exposure and HLA in healthy donors. General study points: Analysis was performed later, and it showed HLA-associated TCR beta chains to be more clonally expanded than equally common others. The authors judged a highly shared variant cluster likely a sequencing artifact. It was in a later analysis that TCR association rates were seen to vary by HLA locus, highest for DRB1 and lowest for HLA-C.

PCR used 60 Vbeta primers and 13 Jbeta primers. Here immunoSEQ multiplex PCR was the method, and the copy in TCRdb shows in-frame clones only, minus some. Found here are more than 100,000 clones, around 79% of them singletons; the top ten hold approximately 3.8%. Germline CDR1 reads MNHEY; CDR2 reads SVGAGI. The CDR3 runs to 11 residues. With 5 bases removed from V and 8 bases from J, the gap between germline ends came to 9 bases. This TCR was recovered from a man aged 45-65 years in good health and CMV-seropositive. The genes are TRBV6-5 and TRBJ1-1; possible D gene TRBD1, 5 bases. Sample: PBMCs. DNA of the CDR3: TGTGCCAGCAGTATTGGACAAGAAGCTTTCTTT. The encoded protein is CASSIGQEAFF.